This T cell receptor (beta chain) stems from a study of blood T cell repertoires in COVID-19. Background on the study: The study drew acute and convalescent COVID-19 samples from the United States, Italy and Spain. PBMCs, B-cell-depleted T cells, or T cells were the source of the cDNA or gDNA that made up the material.

Authors' analysis steps: Reference gene primer amplification yielded estimated nucleated cell counts. Sequencing used immunoSEQ multiplex PCR; TCRdb keeps in-frame clones, though not all of them. V and J calls and clone size are copied from that table; D and trimming were computed from the DNA. The profile shows approximately 200,000 clones, about nine tenths of them singletons. The CDR3 totals 15 residues. The V gene's germline CDR1 is MNHEY and CDR2 SVGAGI. Trimming at V came to 5 bases and at J to 10 bases, leaving 8 bases not matched to a gene. Sequenced material: peripheral blood. This TCR derives from a man aged 45-65 years with acute or convalescent COVID-19. The rearrangement links TRBV6-5 to TRBJ1-6; 10 bases are shared with TRBD1. Here the CDR3 reads CASSSRDRGYSPLHF. In DNA, the CDR3 is TGTGCCAGCAGTAGTAGGGACAGGGGCTACTCACCCCTCCACTTT.